The entry that follows covers one T cell receptor (beta chain) sequence. A much bigger clone sits one base away, suggesting this may be a read error. This sample stems from a study of T cells in Graves' hyperthyroidism and ophthalmopathy. The TCR beta CDR3 regions underwent amplification using RNA transcripts as the source. Primed by the HTBI set, a first-round RT-PCR was run on the TCR CDR3. TCRdb itself ran the multiplex PCR reads through MiXCR, one entry per CDR3 protein. This repertoire shows fewer than 650,000 distinct CDR3 sequences, 11% to 15% found once; its top ten account for roughly 7%. The TCR sequence derives from a woman between 18 and 29 years old with Graves' ophthalmopathy. Sequencing was done on a sample of blood.

CDR3 coding DNA: TGTGCCAGCAGCTTAGGGTCGACAGGGACTAGCACAGATACGCAGTATTTT. Amino acids: CASSLGSTGTSTDTQYF. The chain uses TRBV7-8 and TRBJ2-3; tentative D call: TRBD1 (7 bases). In germline, CDR1 is SGHVS, CDR2 FQNEAQ. CDR3 length equals 17 residues. V was pared by 1 base and J by 0 bases, with 14 bases between.